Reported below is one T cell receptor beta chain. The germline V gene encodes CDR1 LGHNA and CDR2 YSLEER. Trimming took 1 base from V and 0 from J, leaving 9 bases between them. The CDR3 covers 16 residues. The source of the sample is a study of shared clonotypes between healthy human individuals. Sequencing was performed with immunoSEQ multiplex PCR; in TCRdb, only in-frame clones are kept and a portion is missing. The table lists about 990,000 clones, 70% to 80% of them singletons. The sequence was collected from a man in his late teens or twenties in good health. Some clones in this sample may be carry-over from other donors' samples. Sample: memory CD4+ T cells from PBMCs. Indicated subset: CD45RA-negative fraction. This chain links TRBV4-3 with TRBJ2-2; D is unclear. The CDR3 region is CASSQVLTTNTGELFF. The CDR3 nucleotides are TGCGCCAGCAGCCAAGTCTTGACGACGAACACCGGGGAGCTGTTTTTT.